This T cell receptor beta chain was sequenced in a study of blood T cell repertoires in COVID-19. Measured with immunoSEQ multiplex PCR; TCRdb has only the in-frame clones, and not every one. The sample consists of 350,000 to 450,000 clones, approximately 91% of them appearing once. This receptor was taken from a woman aged 35 to 49 with COVID-19, enrolled during active disease. The sequenced sample consisted of peripheral blood.

The CDR3: CASSFRDTGYGYTF. The CDR3 DNA is TGTGCCAGCAGCTTCCGGGACACCGGCTATGGCTACACCTTC. The V call is TRBV28, the J call TRBJ1-2, with D perhaps matching TRBD1 (6 bases). The V gene's germline CDR1 is MDHEN and CDR2 SYDVKM. With 6 bases removed from V and 4 bases from J, the gap between germline ends came to 15 bases. CDR3 length: 14 amino acids.